The 5 T cell receptor beta chains given below trace back to one sample, sequenced in a study of blood T cell repertoires in COVID-19. The protocol was immunoSEQ multiplex PCR, while the TCRdb copy is restricted to in-frame clones and leaves out a portion. The sample has approximately 270,000 clones, just under 90% seen once. Specimen: PBMCs or T cells enriched from blood (not recorded which). These receptors were obtained from an older woman who had recovered from COVID-19.

This clone was detected once. This sequence joins TRBV27 and TRBJ2-7, with 9 bases that match TRBD1. Trimming at V came to 6 bases and at J to 5 bases, leaving 8 bases not matched to a gene. CDR3 length: 14 amino acids. CDR1 is MNHEY and CDR2 is SMNVEV in the germline V gene (reference sequence). The CDR3 loop is CASRRTGGMDEQYF. In DNA, the CDR3 is TGTGCCAGCAGACGTACAGGGGGCATGGACGAGCAGTACTTC.

The rearrangement links TRBV2 to TRBJ2-3, with 8 bases lining up with TRBD2. The CDR3 is made up of 14 amino acids. V was clipped by 6 bases and J by 5 bases; unmatched bases: 7. Looked up from germline, CDR1 is SNHLY and CDR2 is FYNNEI. CDR3 region: CASSRGLAIDTQYF. In DNA, the CDR3 is TGTGCCAGCAGCCGTGGACTAGCAATAGATACGCAGTATTTT.

The sample holds a few counts of this clone. The chain uses TRBV4-1 and TRBJ1-5; D is uncertain. Germline CDR1 is MGHRA and CDR2 is YSYEKL. This CDR3 is 15 amino acids long. Deletions cut 0 bases from V and 7 bases from J, with 13 bases between. CDR3 in amino acids: CASSQDSISGQPQHF. In DNA form, the CDR3 reads TGCGCCAGCAGCCAAGATTCAATCTCGGGGCAGCCCCAGCATTTT.

The V call is TRBV5-4, the J call TRBJ2-7, with TRBD2 matching over 10 bases. CDR3 size: 15 residues. Germline CDR1 SGHNT, CDR2 YYREEE (reference sequence). Trimming removed 4 bases from V and 3 bases from J; junction bases left unmatched: 7. The chain's CDR3 is CASSRGLAESYEQYF. CDR3 nucleotide sequence: TGTGCCAGCAGCAGAGGACTAGCGGAGAGCTACGAGCAGTACTTC.

This rearrangement joins TRBV5-1 to TRBJ2-5; the D is unclear. The V and J ends lost 0 bases and 6 bases respectively, with 9 bases between them. Germline V gene lookup returns CDR1 SGHRS and CDR2 YFSETQ. The CDR3 contains 13 residues. The CDR3: CASSLDSSKTQYF. The CDR3 DNA reads as TGCGCCAGCAGCTTGGACAGCTCCAAGACCCAGTACTTC.